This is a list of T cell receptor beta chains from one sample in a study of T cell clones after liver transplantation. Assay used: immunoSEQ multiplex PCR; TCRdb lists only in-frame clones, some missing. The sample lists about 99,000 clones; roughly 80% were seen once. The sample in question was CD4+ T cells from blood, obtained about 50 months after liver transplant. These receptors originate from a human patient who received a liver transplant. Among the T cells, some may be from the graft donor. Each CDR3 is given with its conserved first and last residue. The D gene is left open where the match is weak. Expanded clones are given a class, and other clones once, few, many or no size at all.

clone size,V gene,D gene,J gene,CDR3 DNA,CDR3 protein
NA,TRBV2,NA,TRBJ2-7,TGTGCCAGCAGTGAAAGGGACCGGGTTACGACCTACGAGCAGTACTTC,CASSERDRVTTYEQYF
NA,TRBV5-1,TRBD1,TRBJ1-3,TGCGCCAGCAGCAGAGAGACAGGGCGAAGGGGAAACACCATATATTTT,CASSRETGRRGNTIYF
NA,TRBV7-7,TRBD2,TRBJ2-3,TGTGCCAGCAGCAGGGAGGGAGATACGCAGTATTTT,CASSREGDTQYF
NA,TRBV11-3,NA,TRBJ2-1,TGTGCCAGCAGCTCCGCCGGGACAAAGAAGGGCAATGAGCAGTTCTTC,CASSSAGTKKGNEQFF
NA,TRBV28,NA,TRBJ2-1,TGTGCCACCCAAAGGGGGTCCTACAATGAGCAGTTCTTC,CATQRGSYNEQFF
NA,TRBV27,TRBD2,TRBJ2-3,TGTGCCAGCAGTTTTCTTACTAGCGGAACAGATACGCAGTATTTT,CASSFLTSGTDTQYF
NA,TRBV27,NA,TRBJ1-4,TGTGCCAGCAGTTTTACCGGAGCAACTAATGAAAAACTGTTTTTT,CASSFTGATNEKLFF
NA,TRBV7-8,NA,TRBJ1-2,TGTGCCAGCAGCTTATACGGGTATGCTAACTATGGCTACACCTTC,CASSLYGYANYGYTF
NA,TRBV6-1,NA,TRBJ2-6,TGTGCCAGCAGTTCTCAGGGTTCTGGGGCCAACGTCCTGACTTTC,CASSSQGSGANVLTF
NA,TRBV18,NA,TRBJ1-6,TGTGCCAGCTCCCTAGACAGATATAATTCACCCCTCCACTTT,CASSLDRYNSPLHF
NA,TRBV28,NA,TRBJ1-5,TGTGCCAGCAAGGTAGGAAATCAGCCCCAGCATTTT,CASKVGNQPQHF
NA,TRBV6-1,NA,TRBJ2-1,TGTGCCAGCAGTGAAGAGCGTGGCAATGAGCAGTTCTTC,CASSEERGNEQFF
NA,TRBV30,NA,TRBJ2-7,TGTGCCTGGGGGCTCGGGTCCTACGAGCAGTACTTC,CAWGLGSYEQYF
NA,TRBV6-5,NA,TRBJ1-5,TGTGCCAGCAGTTACGACAGCTTAAATCAGCCCCAGCATTTT,CASSYDSLNQPQHF
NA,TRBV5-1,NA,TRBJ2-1,TGCGCCAGCAGCTTGGCTGTAGGGGGGGAGCAGTTCTTC,CASSLAVGGEQFF
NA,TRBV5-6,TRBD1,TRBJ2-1,TGTGCCAGCAGCTCCATACTTGACAGGGATATGGAACGTGAGCAGTTCTTC,CASSSILDRDMEREQFF
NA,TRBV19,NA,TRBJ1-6,TGTGCCAGTACTGAGGGGGGCCTCCTTAATTCACCCCTCCACTTT,CASTEGGLLNSPLHF
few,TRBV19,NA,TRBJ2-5,TGTGCCAGTAGTCGGTCAGCGAAAGAGACCCAGTACTTC,CASSRSAKETQYF
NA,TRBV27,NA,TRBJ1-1,TGTGCCAGCAGAGAGAACACTGAAGCTTTCTTT,CASRENTEAFF
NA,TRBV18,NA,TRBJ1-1,TGTGCCAGCTCAGAGATGGGGACTGAAGCTTTCTTT,CASSEMGTEAFF
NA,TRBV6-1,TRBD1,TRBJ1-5,TGTGCCAGCCTACCACCACAGGGGAATGGGCAGCCCCAGCATTTT,CASLPPQGNGQPQHF
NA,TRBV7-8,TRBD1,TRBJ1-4,TGTGCCAGCAGCTTGTGGGACAGGGGAATCGAGGGAAATGAAAAACTGTTTTTT,CASSLWDRGIEGNEKLFF
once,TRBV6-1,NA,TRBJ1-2,TGTGCCAGCAGACCCTTATCCACCAACTATGGCTACACCTTC,CASRPLSTNYGYTF
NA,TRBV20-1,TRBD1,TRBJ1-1,TGCAGTGCTGCGACAGGGCTAGCTTTCTTT,CSAATGLAFF
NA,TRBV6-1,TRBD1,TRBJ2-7,TGTGGGAGTGGGGATATGACAGGGGTTTCCTACGAGCAGTACTTC,CGSGDMTGVSYEQYF
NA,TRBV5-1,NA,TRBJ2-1,TGCGCCAGCAGCCCCACCAGCCCCCCTAGGGATGAGCAGTTCTTC,CASSPTSPPRDEQFF
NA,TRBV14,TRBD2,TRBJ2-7,TGTGCCAGCAGCCGGAAAGGACTAGCGGTTTCCAGCTCCTACGAGCAGTACTTC,CASSRKGLAVSSSYEQYF
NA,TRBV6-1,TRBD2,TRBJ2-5,TGTGCCAGCACTGCCGGGGGGGGACAAGAGACCCAGTACTTC,CASTAGGGQETQYF
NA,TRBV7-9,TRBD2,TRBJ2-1,TGTGCCAGCAGCAGGACTAGCGGGCAACACAATGAGCAGTTCTTC,CASSRTSGQHNEQFF
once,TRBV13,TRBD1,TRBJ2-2,TGTGCCAGCAGCTTCCTCGGGACAGGGTCGAGCACCGGGGAGCTGTTTTTT,CASSFLGTGSSTGELFF
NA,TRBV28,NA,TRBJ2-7,TGTGCCAGCAGTCCAACGCTGACAGTATACGAGCAGTACTTC,CASSPTLTVYEQYF
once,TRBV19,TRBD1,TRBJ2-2,TGTGCCAGTAGTATGGACAGGGACACCGGGGAGCTGTTTTTT,CASSMDRDTGELFF
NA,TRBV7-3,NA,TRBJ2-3,TGTGCCAGCAGCTCCCGGCACGCGGGGACAGATACGCAGTATTTT,CASSSRHAGTDTQYF
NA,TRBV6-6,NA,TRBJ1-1,TGTGCCAGCAGCGACACCCGGGACACTGAAGCTTTCTTT,CASSDTRDTEAFF
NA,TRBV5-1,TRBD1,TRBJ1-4,TGCGCCAGCAGCTTCCTGACAGGGGAAAATGAAAAACTGTTTTTT,CASSFLTGENEKLFF
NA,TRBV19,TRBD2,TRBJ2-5,TGTGCCAGTAGTATAACAGGGACTAGCGTACAAGAGACCCAGTACTTC,CASSITGTSVQETQYF
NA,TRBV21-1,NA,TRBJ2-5,TGTGCCAGCAGCAAAGGGCAGCGGGGCCCGGGGGAGACCCAGTACTTC,CASSKGQRGPGETQYF
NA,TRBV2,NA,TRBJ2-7,TGTGCCAGCAGTCCGGACGGGGAAAAGTACTTC,CASSPDGEKYF
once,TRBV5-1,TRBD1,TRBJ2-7,TGCGCCAGCAGCGAAAATCCGGGACAGAGTTACGAGCAGTACTTC,CASSENPGQSYEQYF
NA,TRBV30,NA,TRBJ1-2,TGTGCCTGGACGCAGGGGAGGGATGGTGGCTACACCTTC,CAWTQGRDGGYTF
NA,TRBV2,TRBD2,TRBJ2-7,TGTGCCAGCAGTGAAAGAGCGGGAGGGCCCGTTACCTACGAGCAGTACTTC,CASSERAGGPVTYEQYF
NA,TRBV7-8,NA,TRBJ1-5,TGTGCCAGCAGCCCCCTCGACATGAGCAATCAGCCCCAGCATTTT,CASSPLDMSNQPQHF
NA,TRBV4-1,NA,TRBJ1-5,TGCGCCAGCAGCCAAGAAGGGGGCAATCAGCCCCAGCATTTT,CASSQEGGNQPQHF
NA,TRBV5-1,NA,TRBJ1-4,TGCGCCAGCAGCTTGTCTGGGACTAATGAAAAACTGTTTTTT,CASSLSGTNEKLFF
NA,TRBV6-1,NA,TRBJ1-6,TGTGCCGGGGGACGGGGGGATAGTACACCCCTCCACTTT,CAGGRGDSTPLHF
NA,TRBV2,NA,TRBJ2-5,TGTGCCAGTCATACAGGGTCGGGGACCCAGTACTTC,CASHTGSGTQYF
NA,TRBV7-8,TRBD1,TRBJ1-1,TGTGCCAGCAGCTTTAGGTTCCCGGGACAGGGAGACAAAGCTTTCTTT,CASSFRFPGQGDKAFF
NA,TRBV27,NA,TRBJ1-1,TGTGCCAGCTGTCAATTGGGGGCGAACACTGAAGCTTTCTTT,CASCQLGANTEAFF